Below, one TCR beta chain is given with its context. Antigen unknown. Germline-derived CDR1 and CDR2 are LGHNA and YSLEER. The CDR3 extends over 13 amino acids. Trimming stripped 6 bases from V and 3 bases from J, with 8 bases between. Treatment reported: oral pan-JAK inhibitor, 5-10 mg twice daily. Individuals with alopecia areata gave both lesional scalp punch biopsies and peripheral blood for collection. Extracted RNA was reverse transcribed, and the resulting cDNA served as sequencing template. Sequencing used immunoSEQ multiplex PCR; TCRdb keeps in-frame clones, though not all of them. The sample carries approximately 210,000 clones, 66% recorded once. The data were taken from a study of CD8+ T cells in alopecia areata. As for the study in general: The study gave tofacitinib for 6 to 18 months, then 6 months off drug.

General study findings and limits: Higher clonality and more expanded CD8+ clones appeared in lesional than normal scalp. Numerous clones, expanded in lesions, remained in scalp and blood during tofacitinib.

The chain couples TRBV4-3 to TRBJ1-4; D is ambiguous. The specimen was CD4+ T cells sorted from blood, collected at week 44, from a patient treated with tofacitinib. The receptor's source is a human donor with alopecia areata. The CDR3 protein is CASSRWANEKLFF. The CDR3, as DNA: TGCGCCAGCAGTAGATGGGCTAATGAAAAACTGTTTTTT.